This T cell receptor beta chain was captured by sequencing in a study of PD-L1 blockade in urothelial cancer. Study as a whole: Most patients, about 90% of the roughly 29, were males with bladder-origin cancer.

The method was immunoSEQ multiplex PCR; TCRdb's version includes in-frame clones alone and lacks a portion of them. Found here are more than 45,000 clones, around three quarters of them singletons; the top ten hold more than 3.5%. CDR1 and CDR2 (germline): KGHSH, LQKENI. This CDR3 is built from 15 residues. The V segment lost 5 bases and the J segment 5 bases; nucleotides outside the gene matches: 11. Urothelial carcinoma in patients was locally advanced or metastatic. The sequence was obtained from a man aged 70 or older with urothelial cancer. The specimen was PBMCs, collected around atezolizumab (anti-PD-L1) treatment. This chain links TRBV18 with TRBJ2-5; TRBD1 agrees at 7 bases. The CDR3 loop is CASSSDSGGWETQYF. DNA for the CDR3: TGTGCCAGCTCATCCGATTCAGGGGGATGGGAGACCCAGTACTTC. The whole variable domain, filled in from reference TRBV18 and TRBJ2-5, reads NAGVMQNPRHLVRRRGQEARLRCSPMKGHSHVYWYRQLPEEGLKFMVYLQKENIIDESGMPKERFSAEFPKEGPSILRIQQVVRGDSAAYFCASSSDSGGWETQYFGPGTRLLVL.